The 27 T cell receptor beta chains below all came from one sample that was sequenced in a study of T cell responses to AZD1222 COVID-19 vaccine. Generated by immunoSEQ multiplex PCR, the TCRdb table keeps only in-frame clones and is missing some. The data contain about 150,000 clones, about 89% of them seen just once; the ten biggest clones take up over 8%. Sequencing was performed on peripheral blood, taken 28 days after the second AZD1222 dose. The receptor set was obtained from an adult who received the AZD1222 COVID-19 vaccine.

V gene TRBV4-1 combines with J gene TRBJ2-5, with 7 bases matching TRBD1. After removal of 4 bases from V and 2 bases from J, the junction contained 7 bases not matched to a gene. The CDR3 is 15 residues long. Germline CDR1 and CDR2: MGHRA and YSYEKL. The CDR3 DNA reads as TGCGCCAGCAGCCCTCAGGGACAGAGTCAAGAGACCCAGTACTTC. Amino acids: CASSPQGQSQETQYF.

The chain carries TRBV19 and TRBJ2-7; TRBD1 agrees at 7 bases. V lost 3 bases, J lost 3 bases, and 8 bases stayed unmatched. The length of the CDR3 is 15 residues. Per germline, CDR1 LNHDA and CDR2 SQIVND (reference sequence). CDR3 bases: TGTGCCAGTAGTATCGGCAGGGGGTTGGGCTACGAGCAGTACTTC. Encoded protein: CASSIGRGLGYEQYF.

The genes are TRBV19 and TRBJ2-5; possible D gene TRBD1, 6 bases. Trimming pared 4 bases from V and 2 bases from J, leaving 11 bases between. Germline V gene lookup returns CDR1 LNHDA and CDR2 SQIVND (reference sequence). The CDR3 is 14 amino acids. The CDR3 DNA is TGTGCCAGTAGTAGCGGACAGAAACAAGAGACCCAGTACTTC. Its protein is CASSSGQKQETQYF.

For this clone: The sample carries other DNA sequences with the same CDR3. J is TRBJ2-7 and V is TRBV7-3; 7 bases fit TRBD1. CDR3 size: 13 residues. The ends lost 6 bases at V and 2 bases at J; junction bases unmatched: 4. Germline V gene lookup returns CDR1 SGHTA and CDR2 FQGTGA. The CDR3 reads CASSPTGTYEQYF. The CDR3 DNA reads TGTGCCAGCAGTCCGACAGGGACCTACGAGCAGTACTTC.

This clone occurred once. The chain has TRBV28 and TRBJ1-2; no clear D. V was pared by 5 bases and J by 9 bases, with 13 bases between. Germline assignment: CDR1 MDHEN and CDR2 SYDVKM. This CDR3 contains 12 residues. The CDR3 spells CASSPPILSYTF. The CDR3 DNA sequence: TGTGCCAGCAGTCCTCCTATTCTGAGCTACACCTTC.

The rearrangement links TRBV19 to TRBJ2-3; 12 bases are shared with TRBD2. After removal of 7 bases from V and 5 bases from J, the junction contained 4 bases not matched to a gene. This CDR3 is built from 14 residues. Germline V gives CDR1 LNHDA, CDR2 SQIVND (reference sequence). The CDR3 region has the DNA TGTGCCAGTAAGACTAGCGGGAGAGGAGATACGCAGTATTTT. Amino acid sequence: CASKTSGRGDTQYF.

This chain uses TRBV27 with TRBJ2-2; 8 bases fit TRBD2. This CDR3 spans 16 amino acids. Germline CDR1 MNHEY, CDR2 SMNVEV (reference sequence). With V trimmed by 5 bases and J by 6 bases, 11 bases remained unmatched. The DNA for the CDR3 is TGTGCCAGCAGTCCCCGGACTAGCTTGGTTCCCGGGGAGCTGTTTTTT. It encodes CASSPRTSLVPGELFF.

The chain uses TRBV18 and TRBJ1-2, with a weak D call TRBD1 (5 bases). Trimming took off 3 bases at V and 4 bases at J, with 18 bases between the two ends. The CDR3 covers 16 residues. Germline assignment: CDR1 KGHSH and CDR2 LQKENI. DNA of the CDR3: TGTGCCAGCTCACCGCCCCGGGGGAACCCTTTCTATGGCTACACCTTC. Protein product: CASSPPRGNPFYGYTF.

This chain connects TRBV21-1 to TRBJ2-1; TRBD2, the table's D call, lacks a check against the DNA. TRBV21-1 is a pseudogene. This CDR3 is 18 amino acids long. In DNA, the CDR3 is TGTGCCAGCAACGTAGCGGGAGTCCTCCCTACGGGATGCAATGAGCAGTTCTTC. Its translation is CASNVAGVLPTGCNEQFF.

This chain connects TRBV10-3 to TRBJ2-3, with TRBD2 matching over 9 bases. This CDR3 contains 13 residues. Unmatched junction bases numbered 1, after V lost 9 bases and J lost 0 bases. Germline CDR1 ENHRY, CDR2 SYGVKD. CDR3 loop: CAMREGSTDTQYF. The CDR3, as DNA: TGTGCCATGCGGGAGGGAAGCACAGATACGCAGTATTTT.

The chain links TRBV2 to TRBJ2-2; 10 bases align to TRBD1. Germline V gene data show CDR1 as SNHLY and CDR2 as FYNNEI. Unmatched junction bases numbered 5, after V lost 7 bases and J lost 6 bases. CDR3 size: 14 residues. CDR3 DNA: TGTGCCAGCAATCCGGGACAGGGGTCCGGGGAGCTGTTTTTT. Translating gives CASNPGQGSGELFF.

The V gene is TRBV6-2 or TRBV6-3, the J gene TRBJ2-1; tentatively, D is TRBD2 (6 bases). The CDR3 spans 15 residues. V was clipped by 5 bases and J by 7 bases, with 18 bases between them. Germline V gene sequence: CDR1 MNHEY, CDR2 SVGEGT. This CDR3 is CASSSSPGTRNEQFF. Here the CDR3 DNA reads TGTGCCAGCAGTAGTAGTCCCGGGACTCGGAATGAGCAGTTCTTC.

The chain joins TRBV5-6 to TRBJ2-7; tentatively, D is TRBD1 (7 bases). CDR1 and CDR2 (germline): SGHDT, YYEEEE. This CDR3 spans 14 amino acids. The V and J ends lost 4 bases and 3 bases respectively, with 14 bases between them. The chain's CDR3 is CASSPGDSLYEQYF. In nucleotides, the CDR3 is TGTGCCAGCAGCCCGGGGGACAGCCTCTACGAGCAGTACTTC.

The V and J genes are TRBV12-3 or TRBV12-4 and TRBJ1-5; D remains unclear. The CDR3 has 13 amino acids. The V and J ends lost 3 bases and 7 bases respectively, with 10 bases between them. CDR3 sequence reads: CASSFVGLQPQHF. The CDR3 DNA is TGTGCCAGCAGTTTTGTAGGCCTCCAGCCCCAGCATTTT.

V usage is TRBV5-1 and J usage is TRBJ2-1; tentatively, D is TRBD1 or TRBD2 (5 bases each). Between the trimmed V and J ends, which lost 2 bases and 8 bases, there was a span of 8 bases. Germline V CDR1 and CDR2: SGHRS, YFSETQ. The CDR3 runs to 12 residues. The CDR3 sequence: CASSLRGDEQFF. The DNA for the CDR3 is TGCGCCAGCAGCTTAAGAGGGGATGAGCAGTTCTTC.

This clone was observed a handful of times. V usage is TRBV28 and J usage is TRBJ2-2, with TRBD2 matching over 9 bases. Germline V gene lookup returns CDR1 MDHEN and CDR2 SYDVKM. V was pared by 4 bases and J by 7 bases, with 7 bases of the junction left unmatched. The CDR3 spans 15 residues. CDR3 coding DNA: TGTGCCAGCAGTTCAACCTCAGCGGGGGGCGGGGAGCTGTTTTTT. This translates into CASSSTSAGGGELFF.

The V call is TRBV18, the J call TRBJ2-3; D not resolved. V was pared by 0 bases and J by 1 base, with 2 bases between. Looked up from germline, CDR1 is KGHSH and CDR2 is LQKENI. The CDR3 sequence is 13 residues long. CDR3 loop: CASSPPGTDTQYF. The CDR3 nucleotides read TGTGCCAGCTCACCACCTGGCACAGATACGCAGTATTTT.

The rearrangement joins TRBV3-1 (or the pseudogene TRBV3-2) to TRBJ1-2; the match to TRBD1 covers 9 bases. This CDR3 is built from 14 residues. Germline assignment: CDR1 LGHDT and CDR2 YNNKEL (reference sequence). The V segment lost 4 bases and the J segment 9 bases; nucleotides outside the gene matches: 9. DNA of the CDR3: TGTGCCAGCAGCCCGGGACAGGGAATGGATCGCTACACCTTC. This sequence encodes CASSPGQGMDRYTF.

V and J are TRBV7-2 and TRBJ2-5; 10 nucleotides match TRBD2. The germline gives CDR1 SGHTA, CDR2 FQGNSA. The V and J ends lost 4 bases and 5 bases, in that order; junction bases with no gene match: 7. There are 15 residues in the CDR3. The chain's CDR3 is CASSSPGLARETQYF. Written as DNA, the CDR3 is TGTGCCAGCAGCTCCCCGGGACTAGCGAGGGAGACCCAGTACTTC.

The chain uses TRBV29-1 and TRBJ2-1, with 7 bases identical to TRBD2. The ends lost 8 bases at V and 2 bases at J; junction bases unmatched: 9. Germline V gene lookup returns CDR1 SQVTM and CDR2 ANQGSEA. This CDR3 contains 14 residues. As DNA, the CDR3 is TGCAGCCACAAGGGAGGGCCCACCTACAATGAGCAGTTCTTC. Its translation is CSHKGGPTYNEQFF.

This clone was observed a handful of times. The gene calls are TRBV10-3 and TRBJ1-1; possible D gene TRBD1, 6 bases. This CDR3 has 13 residues. CDR1 is ENHRY and CDR2 is SYGVKD in the germline V gene. The V and J ends lost 10 bases and 4 bases respectively, with 16 bases between them. The CDR3 nucleotides are TGTGCCACTTTTCGAGGGGGAAGCACTGAAGCTTTCTTT. As protein: CATFRGGSTEAFF.

In its sample, this clone was seen once. The chain joins TRBV5-1 to TRBJ1-3; weak D call: TRBD1 (5 bases). CDR3 length: 15 residues. Germline loops: CDR1 SGHRS, CDR2 YFSETQ. V shed 0 bases and J shed 4 bases, with 11 bases lying between them. The CDR3: CASSLGDRVGNTIYF. The DNA for the CDR3 is TGCGCCAGCAGCTTGGGGGACCGAGTCGGAAACACCATATATTTT.

The chain links TRBV5-4 to TRBJ2-5; D is unresolved. Germline lookup yields CDR1 SGHNT and CDR2 YYREEE (reference sequence). The CDR3 spans 13 residues. Trimming removed 2 bases at V and 1 base at J, with 6 bases between. The CDR3 region is CASSFAPQETQYF. Written as DNA, the CDR3 is TGTGCCAGCAGCTTCGCCCCCCAAGAGACCCAGTACTTC.

V is TRBV28 and J is TRBJ2-2, with 14 positions matching TRBD2. Trimming at V came to 3 bases and at J to 4 bases, leaving 1 base not matched to a gene. CDR3 length: 16 amino acids. Looked up from germline, CDR1 is MDHEN and CDR2 is SYDVKM. CDR3 nucleotide sequence: TGTGCCAGCAGTTTGGGGACTAGCGGGGGCACCGGGGAGCTGTTTTTT. It translates to CASSLGTSGGTGELFF.

The V and J genes are TRBV19 and TRBJ2-7, with 11 nucleotides matching TRBD1. Trimming took 5 bases from V and 7 from J; bases not matched to a gene: 4. The CDR3 is 13 residues long. Germline lookup yields CDR1 LNHDA and CDR2 SQIVND (reference sequence). The CDR3: CASSGQGAREQYF. The CDR3 DNA sequence: TGTGCCAGTAGTGGACAGGGGGCTCGGGAGCAGTACTTC.

This clone appeared a few times. This CDR3 is CASRGGSYTDTQYF. CDR3 bases: TGTGCCAGCAGGGGCGGTAGCTACACAGATACGCAGTATTTT. The chain links TRBV2 to TRBJ2-3; D is unclear. V lost 6 bases to trimming and J lost 2 bases, with 12 bases between them. The CDR3 is 14 residues long. Germline-derived CDR1 and CDR2 are SNHLY and FYNNEI.

The CDR3 sequence: CASSLGLAGSSMEQFF. CDR3 DNA: TGTGCCAGCAGCTTAGGGCTAGCGGGGTCCTCGATGGAGCAGTTCTTC. This chain connects TRBV7-2 to TRBJ2-1, with 9 bases that match TRBD2. CDR1 is SGHTA and CDR2 is FQGNSA in the germline V gene. Trimming took 1 base from V and 10 from J; bases not matched to a gene: 11. This CDR3 has 16 amino acids.